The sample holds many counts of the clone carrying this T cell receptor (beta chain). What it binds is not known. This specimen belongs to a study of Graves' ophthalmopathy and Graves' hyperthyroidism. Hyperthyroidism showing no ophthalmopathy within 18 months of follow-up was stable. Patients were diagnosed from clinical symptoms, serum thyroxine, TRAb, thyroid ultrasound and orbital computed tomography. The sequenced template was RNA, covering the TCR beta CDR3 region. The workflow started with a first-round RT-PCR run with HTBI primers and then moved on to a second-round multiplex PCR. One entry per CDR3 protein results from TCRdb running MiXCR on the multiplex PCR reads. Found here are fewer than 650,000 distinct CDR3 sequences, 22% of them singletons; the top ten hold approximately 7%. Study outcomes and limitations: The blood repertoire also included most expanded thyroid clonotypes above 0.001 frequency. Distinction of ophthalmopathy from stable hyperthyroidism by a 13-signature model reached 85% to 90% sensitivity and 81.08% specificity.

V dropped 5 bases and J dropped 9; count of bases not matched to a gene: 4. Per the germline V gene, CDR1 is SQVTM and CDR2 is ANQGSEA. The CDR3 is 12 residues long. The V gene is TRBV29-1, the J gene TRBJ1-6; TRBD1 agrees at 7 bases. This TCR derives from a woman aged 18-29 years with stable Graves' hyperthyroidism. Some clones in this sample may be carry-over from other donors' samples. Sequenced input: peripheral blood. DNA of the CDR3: TGCAGCGTTACCGACAGGGCTTCACCCCTCCACTTT. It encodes CSVTDRASPLHF.